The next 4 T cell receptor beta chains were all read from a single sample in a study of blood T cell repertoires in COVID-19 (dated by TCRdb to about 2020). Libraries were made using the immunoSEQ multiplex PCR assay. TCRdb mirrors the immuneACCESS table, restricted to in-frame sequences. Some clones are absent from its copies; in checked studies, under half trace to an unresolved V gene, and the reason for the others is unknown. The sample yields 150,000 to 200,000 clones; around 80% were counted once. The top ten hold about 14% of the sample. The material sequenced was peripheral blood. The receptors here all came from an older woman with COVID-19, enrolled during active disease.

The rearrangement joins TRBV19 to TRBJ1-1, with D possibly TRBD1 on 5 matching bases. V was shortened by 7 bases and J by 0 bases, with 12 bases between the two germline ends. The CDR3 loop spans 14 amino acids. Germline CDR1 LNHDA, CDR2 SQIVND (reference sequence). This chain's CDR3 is CASTMGGMNTEAFF. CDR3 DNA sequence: TGTGCCAGTACTATGGGGGGTATGAACACTGAAGCTTTCTTT.

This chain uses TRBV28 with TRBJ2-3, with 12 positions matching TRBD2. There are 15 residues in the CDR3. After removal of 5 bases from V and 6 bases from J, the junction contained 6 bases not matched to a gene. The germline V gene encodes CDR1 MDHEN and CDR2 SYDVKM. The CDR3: CASSTSGRSGDTQYF. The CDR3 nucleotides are TGTGCCAGCAGTACTAGCGGGAGGTCTGGCGATACGCAGTATTTT.

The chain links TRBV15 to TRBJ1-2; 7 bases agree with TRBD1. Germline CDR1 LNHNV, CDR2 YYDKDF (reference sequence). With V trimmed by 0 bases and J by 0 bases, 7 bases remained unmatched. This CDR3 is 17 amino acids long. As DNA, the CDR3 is TGTGCCACCAGCAGAGATGGTGGGCAGGGGGCTAACTATGGCTACACCTTC. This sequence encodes CATSRDGGQGANYGYTF.

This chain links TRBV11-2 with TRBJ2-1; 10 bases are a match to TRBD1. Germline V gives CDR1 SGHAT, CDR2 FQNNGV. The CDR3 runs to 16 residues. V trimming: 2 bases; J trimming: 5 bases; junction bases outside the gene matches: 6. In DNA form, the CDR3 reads TGTGCCAGCAGCTTACTTCTGGGACAGGGGAACAATGAGCAGTTCTTC. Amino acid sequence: CASSLLLGQGNNEQFF.